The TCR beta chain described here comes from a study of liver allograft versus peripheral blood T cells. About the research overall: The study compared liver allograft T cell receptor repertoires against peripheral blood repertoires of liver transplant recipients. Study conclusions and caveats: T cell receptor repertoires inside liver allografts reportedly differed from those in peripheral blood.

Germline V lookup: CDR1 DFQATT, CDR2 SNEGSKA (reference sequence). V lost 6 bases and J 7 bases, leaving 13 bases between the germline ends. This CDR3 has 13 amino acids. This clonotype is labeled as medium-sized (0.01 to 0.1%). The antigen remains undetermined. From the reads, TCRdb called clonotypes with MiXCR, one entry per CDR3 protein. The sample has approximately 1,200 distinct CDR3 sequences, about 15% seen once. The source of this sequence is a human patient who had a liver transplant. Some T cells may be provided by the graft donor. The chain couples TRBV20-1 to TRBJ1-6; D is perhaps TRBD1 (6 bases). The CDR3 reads CSASNTGNSPLHF. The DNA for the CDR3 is TGCAGTGCCTCTAACACAGGGAATTCACCCCTCCACTTT.